Detailed here is one T cell receptor beta chain. The antigen it recognizes is unknown. Base qualities were left out, and no much larger clone turns up one base away. The immunoSEQ hsTCRB v3.0 assay was used at survey level resolution to sequence the TRB variable region. The targeted TRB sequencing depth was about 40,000-55,000 T-cell genomes per sample. An Illumina MiSeq with a v3 150-cycle kit was used to sequence the pooled TRB libraries. Regarding the original processing steps: Analysis of repertoires was carried out in R inside a reproducible Nextflow workflow spanning QC, data transformation and analysis. LymphoSeq2, an R package for AIRR-Seq data exploration, was used to implement custom analyses. A handful of samples that produced fewer than 5000 total TRB sequences were removed, so some 190 HIV repertoires were analyzed. Among the approximately 190 retained HIV repertoires, 59 were collected before ART initiation and 120 to 140 after ART initiation. Each repertoire was downsampled to 5000 TRB nucleotide sequences, and summary statistics were averaged across 100 downsampling iterations. TRB sequences were retained for analysis only if CDR3 regions of at least seven amino acids were present. Diversity was assessed using a clonality score derived from Shannon entropy and using the Gini coefficient. In the repertoire networks, any two of the top 5000 CDR3 amino acid sequences were linked whenever the two sequences differed by an edit distance of one. For TRB CDR3 amino acid sequences, GLIPH2 was used to predict antigen specificity groups and MHC restriction. Known CMV, EBV, HIV or tissue antigen associations were flagged by matching CDR3 amino acid sequences against VDJdb and McPAS-TCR. Pre-ART, post-ART and control groups were compared with Wilcoxon signed-rank tests and Holm-Bonferroni correction. The table was pulled from immuneACCESS by TCRdb, which kept in-frame rearrangements only. Such tables lose some clones; where checked, under half of the loss comes from unresolved V genes, and the rest has no known cause. Clone size and the V and J calls come from that table; the DNA yielded D and trimming. The sample table lists about 18,000 clones, around 84% of them with a count of one. The ten largest clones capture approximately 13% of the sample.

The sample is drawn from a study of long-term antiretroviral therapy in people with HIV (dated by TCRdb to between 2022 and 2023). For the wider study: Collection of the earliest samples took place about a decade ahead of the 2015 WHO recommendation for immediate ART, at a time when ART was typically delayed until CD4 counts fell. A retrospective serial study tested whether ART initiation and durable HIV suppression were associated with changes in peripheral blood TRB repertoire composition and diversity. A total of roughly 200 cryopreserved PBMC samples came from 25 to 35 adults with confirmed HIV infection and were collected serially over a mean of about six years (range 1-12). About a third of the roughly 30 participants with HIV were female. No cross-contamination during QIAcube processing was seen in test extractions of a monoclonal T-cell line run alongside a few dozen polyclonal samples. General findings and caveats noted by the study authors: Because cell numbers in pre-ART samples were limited, unsorted PBMC were profiled instead of sorted CD4+ and CD8+ T cells. At every time point, the repertoire was dominated by expanded TRB clones first identified before ART initiation, although this dominance fluctuated and, in many PLHIV, declined after ART. HIV repertoires had narrower CDR3 length ranges than controls, and the network structure suggested an antigen-experienced repertoire that shifted only slightly toward naive after ART. Since PBMC availability was limited, sequencing covered only the TCR beta chain, with no alpha chain pairing. Samples dated from the mid-2000s to the late 2010s, and the ART regimens used may be less effective than current ones. ART initiation was associated with a significant increase in TRB diversity, but diversity stayed significantly below transplant donor controls even after long-term ART. No data were available on ART adherence, viral resistance or therapy changes, limiting inferences about post-ART repertoire changes.

The CDR3 contains 10 residues, cysteine and phenylalanine counted. Left in the record is the CDR3 DNA by itself, 30 bases read in frame from the first base. Between the V and J ends, shortened by 8 bases and 4 bases respectively, the junction contains 5 bases. From a lookup of the germline V gene, CDR1 and CDR2 are SNHLY and FYNNEI. To be included, a participant needed at least one PBMC sample from before ART initiation plus at least two post-ART samples. Treatment was received in the United States of America by all participants with HIV. Before DNA extraction, cryopreserved samples of roughly 1-10 million PBMC were thawed and washed. At the time of the earliest PBMC sample for each participant with HIV, ages ranged from about 23 to 60 years. Each participant contributed PBMC samples from 1-4 timepoints before ART initiation and 2-8 timepoints after ART initiation, with a median of 7 samples. Serial HIV viral load, CD4+ T-cell count, ART history and demographic data were obtained for every participant. Genomic DNA was extracted from unsorted PBMC with a Qiagen kit on a QIAcube, processed in batches of 12 samples.

This TCR was recovered from a woman aged 45-65 years with HIV. This chain is built from TRBV2 and TRBJ2-5; a confident D gene designation cannot be given. The sample here was unsorted PBMCs, taken 0.3 years after starting antiretroviral therapy. The CDR3 corresponds to CASLSETQYF. The nucleotides read TGTGCCAGCTTATCAGAGACCCAGTACTTC.